These T cell receptor beta chains were read from a single sample in a study of CD8 T cells in Susac syndrome. Each CDR3 protein gets one entry after TCRdb re-called the immunoSEQ multiplex PCR reads with MiXCR. The table includes approximately 130,000 distinct CDR3 sequences, around 95% detected once. The sequenced material came from CD4+ T cells from PBMCs. Source of these receptors: a human donor in good health. Each CDR3 is given with its conserved first and last residue. The order of the fields is D gene, clone size, V gene, J gene, CDR3 length, CDR3 DNA, CDR3 protein. D genes are given only for firm matches. Not every row has a clone size; where given, it reads once, few, many or a size class.

D: TRBD1
size: NA
V: TRBV7-2
J: TRBJ2-7
length: 14
DNA: TGTGCCAGCAGCGTTGGACAGGGAACCTACGAGCAGTACTTC
CDR3: CASSVGQGTYEQYF

D: NA
size: NA
V: TRBV7-9
J: TRBJ1-3
length: 14
DNA: TGTGCCAGCAGCTACCGGACAGACAGAAACACCATATATTTT
CDR3: CASSYRTDRNTIYF

D: TRBD1
size: NA
V: TRBV7-2
J: TRBJ1-3
length: 14
DNA: TGTGCCATCACACAGGGGGCGGGCGGAAACACCATATATTTT
CDR3: CAITQGAGGNTIYF

D: NA
size: NA
V: TRBV30
J: TRBJ2-3
length: 16
DNA: TGTGCCTGGAGTGTATTTGGCGGGACGGGCACAGATACGCAGTATTTT
CDR3: CAWSVFGGTGTDTQYF

D: NA
size: NA
V: TRBV6-1
J: TRBJ1-6
length: 17
DNA: TGTGCCAGCAGTGAAAACACCGTGAGCTCCTATAATTCACCCCTCCACTTT
CDR3: CASSENTVSSYNSPLHF

D: NA
size: once
V: TRBV20-1
J: TRBJ2-1
length: 13
DNA: TGCAGTGCTGGAAGGATCCGGGGCGGTGAGCAGTTCTTC
CDR3: CSAGRIRGGEQFF

D: NA
size: NA
V: TRBV7-2
J: TRBJ1-6
length: 16
DNA: TGTGCCAGCAGCTTAGTAAGCGGGTTCGGGAATTCACCCCTCCACTTT
CDR3: CASSLVSGFGNSPLHF

D: TRBD2
size: NA
V: TRBV24-1
J: TRBJ2-7
length: 16
DNA: TGTGCCACCAGTGAACCCCAGGCGGGAGGGCCGGACGAGCAGTACTTC
CDR3: CATSEPQAGGPDEQYF

D: NA
size: NA
V: TRBV20-1
J: TRBJ1-4
length: 11
DNA: TGCAGTGCTAGACTCGGCGGAAAACTGTTTTTT
CDR3: CSARLGGKLFF

D: NA
size: NA
V: TRBV6-2/TRBV6-3
J: TRBJ1-6
length: 13
DNA: TGTGCCAGCAGTTATCAGCAAAATTCACCCCTCCACTTT
CDR3: CASSYQQNSPLHF

D: NA
size: NA
V: TRBV6-2/TRBV6-3
J: TRBJ1-2
length: 11
DNA: TGTGCCAGCAGTGGTTATATGGGCTACACCTTC
CDR3: CASSGYMGYTF

D: TRBD1
size: NA
V: TRBV27
J: TRBJ1-2
length: 18
DNA: TGTGCCAGCGGGCCCGACAGGGGAGATTTAAAAATTGTCTATGGCTACACCTTC
CDR3: CASGPDRGDLKIVYGYTF

D: NA
size: NA
V: TRBV24-1
J: TRBJ2-7
length: 16
DNA: TGTGCCACCAGTCAGCAAGAGGCCTCTAGCCGGTACGAGCAGTACTTC
CDR3: CATSQQEASSRYEQYF

D: NA
size: NA
V: TRBV7-2
J: TRBJ1-2
length: 12
DNA: TGTGCCAGCAGCTTCGGGCTCTATGGCTACACCTTC
CDR3: CASSFGLYGYTF

D: NA
size: NA
V: TRBV20-1
J: TRBJ1-4
length: 11
DNA: TGCAGTGTTTATCGTAATGAAAAACTGTTTTTT
CDR3: CSVYRNEKLFF

D: NA
size: NA
V: TRBV19
J: TRBJ1-2
length: 13
DNA: TGTGCCAGTGGGGAGGGGGGCCGAGGAGGCTACACCTTC
CDR3: CASGEGGRGGYTF

D: NA
size: NA
V: TRBV10-3
J: TRBJ2-2
length: 13
DNA: TGTGCCATCTCGGGCCAGAACACCGGGGAGCTGTTTTTT
CDR3: CAISGQNTGELFF

D: NA
size: NA
V: TRBV19
J: TRBJ1-1
length: 13
DNA: TGTGCCAGTACATCACAAGAGTACACTGAAGCTTTCTTT
CDR3: CASTSQEYTEAFF

D: NA
size: NA
V: TRBV30
J: TRBJ2-2
length: 14
DNA: TGTGCCTGCAGCCAATTTAGCGGTTACGGGGAGCTGTTTTTT
CDR3: CACSQFSGYGELFF

D: NA
size: NA
V: TRBV20-1
J: TRBJ2-1
length: 13
DNA: TGCAGTGCTAGAGATTTGCCCTACAATGAGCAGTTCTTC
CDR3: CSARDLPYNEQFF

D: NA
size: NA
V: TRBV3-1
J: TRBJ1-1
length: 12
DNA: TGTGCCAGCAGCTGGGGGGGGACTGAAGCTTTCTTT
CDR3: CASSWGGTEAFF

D: NA
size: few
V: TRBV9
J: TRBJ2-3
length: 12
DNA: TGTGCCAGCAGTCCCCGAACAGATACGCAGTATTTT
CDR3: CASSPRTDTQYF

D: TRBD1
size: few
V: TRBV29-1
J: TRBJ1-1
length: 12
DNA: TGCAGCGCCGGACAGGGTGGTACTGAAGCTTTCTTT
CDR3: CSAGQGGTEAFF

D: NA
size: NA
V: TRBV30
J: TRBJ2-1
length: 10
DNA: TGTGCCTGGAGTACTAGCGAGCAGTTCTTC
CDR3: CAWSTSEQFF

D: NA
size: NA
V: TRBV5-1
J: TRBJ2-7
length: 13
DNA: TGCGCCAGCAGCGGACAGCCCTCCTACGAGCAGTACTTC
CDR3: CASSGQPSYEQYF

D: TRBD1
size: once
V: TRBV2
J: TRBJ2-5
length: 15
DNA: TGTGCCAGCAGTTCGGACAGGGGGCGAGGGGGGACCCAGTACTTC
CDR3: CASSSDRGRGGTQYF

D: NA
size: once
V: TRBV2
J: TRBJ2-1
length: 15
DNA: TGTGCCAGCAGTGAATCCCGGCTCCTGAACAATGAGCAGTTCTTC
CDR3: CASSESRLLNNEQFF

D: NA
size: NA
V: TRBV5-1
J: TRBJ2-7
length: 15
DNA: TGCGCCAGCAGCTTAGGGGGGGCTGCCGCCTACGAGCAGTACTTC
CDR3: CASSLGGAAAYEQYF

D: NA
size: NA
V: TRBV6-2/TRBV6-3
J: TRBJ2-3
length: 14
DNA: TGTGCCAGCAGCCTCGACAGTTTCACAGATACGCAGTATTTT
CDR3: CASSLDSFTDTQYF

D: TRBD2
size: NA
V: TRBV6-1
J: TRBJ2-7
length: 14
DNA: TGTGCCAGCAGTGAAGGACTAGCGGGGAACGAGCAGTACTTC
CDR3: CASSEGLAGNEQYF

D: TRBD1
size: once
V: TRBV7-9
J: TRBJ2-5
length: 14
DNA: TGTGCTTCGGGCCGACAGGGGTCCCAAGAGACCCAGTACTTC
CDR3: CASGRQGSQETQYF

D: TRBD1
size: NA
V: TRBV19
J: TRBJ2-7
length: 16
DNA: TGTGCCAGCAGCCAAAGGGCAGGGGGCGATACCTACGAGCAGTACTTC
CDR3: CASSQRAGGDTYEQYF

D: NA
size: NA
V: TRBV19
J: TRBJ2-7
length: 14
DNA: TGTGCCAGTAGTATAAGAGACGGAGCCTACGAGCAGTACTTC
CDR3: CASSIRDGAYEQYF

D: NA
size: NA
V: TRBV14
J: TRBJ2-3
length: 18
DNA: TGTGCCAGCAGCCAAGAAAAGGCCAAGGGATTTCACACAGATACGCAGTATTTT
CDR3: CASSQEKAKGFHTDTQYF

D: NA
size: NA
V: TRBV20-1
J: TRBJ1-5
length: 13
DNA: TGCAGTGTAAGACGGGGGGAGGGTCAGCCCCAGCATTTT
CDR3: CSVRRGEGQPQHF

D: TRBD1
size: few
V: TRBV2
J: TRBJ2-5
length: 13
DNA: TGTGCCAGCTCCCAACAGGGACAGGAGACCCAGTACTTC
CDR3: CASSQQGQETQYF

D: TRBD1
size: NA
V: TRBV12-3/TRBV12-4
J: TRBJ2-2
length: 16
DNA: TGTGCCAGCAGTTTCTGGACAGGGCTGAACACCGGGGAGCTGTTTTTT
CDR3: CASSFWTGLNTGELFF

D: TRBD1
size: NA
V: TRBV2
J: TRBJ1-1
length: 13
DNA: TGTGCCAGCAACCGACAGGGGAACACTGAAGCTTTCTTT
CDR3: CASNRQGNTEAFF

D: NA
size: NA
V: TRBV7-3
J: TRBJ2-5
length: 14
DNA: TGTGCCAGCAGCCTAAACAGCGAACAAGAGACCCAGTACTTC
CDR3: CASSLNSEQETQYF

D: TRBD2
size: NA
V: TRBV5-1
J: TRBJ2-3
length: 14
DNA: TGCGCCAGCAAGCTGACTAGCGGGGGAAATACGCAGTATTTT
CDR3: CASKLTSGGNTQYF

D: TRBD2
size: NA
V: TRBV6-2/TRBV6-3
J: TRBJ2-7
length: 13
DNA: TGTGCCAGCCAAGCGGGAGGTTATGGTGAGCAGTACTTC
CDR3: CASQAGGYGEQYF

D: NA
size: NA
V: TRBV4-2
J: TRBJ1-5
length: 15
DNA: TGTGCCAGCAGCCAAGGGGGATATAGCAATCAGCCCCAGCATTTT
CDR3: CASSQGGYSNQPQHF

D: TRBD1
size: NA
V: TRBV10-3
J: TRBJ2-5
length: 14
DNA: TGTGCCATCAGTGAGAAATCAGGGGGAGAGACCCAGTACTTC
CDR3: CAISEKSGGETQYF

D: NA
size: NA
V: TRBV29-1
J: TRBJ1-4
length: 13
DNA: TGCAGCGTTGGGTACAGTCTAAATGAAAAACTGTTTTTT
CDR3: CSVGYSLNEKLFF

D: NA
size: NA
V: TRBV6-6
J: TRBJ1-5
length: 16
DNA: TGTGCCAGCAGCCCCTCTGGGGTCTATAGCAATCAGCCCCAGCATTTT
CDR3: CASSPSGVYSNQPQHF

D: TRBD2
size: NA
V: TRBV2
J: TRBJ2-2
length: 15
DNA: TGTGCCAGTTCCCTAGCGGGGCTTCACACCGGGGAGCTGTTTTTT
CDR3: CASSLAGLHTGELFF

D: TRBD1
size: NA
V: TRBV5-8
J: TRBJ2-5
length: 15
DNA: TGTGCCAGCAGCACCGGGACAGGGTATCGAGAGACCCAGTACTTC
CDR3: CASSTGTGYRETQYF

D: NA
size: NA
V: TRBV12-3/TRBV12-4
J: TRBJ1-1
length: 14
DNA: TGTGCCAGCAGTTTATCCCCGGCTAACACTGAAGCTTTCTTT
CDR3: CASSLSPANTEAFF